This paragraph reports one TCR beta chain. The CDR3 end lies 3 residues beyond the end of the read and is filled in from the germline J gene. Germline trimming cut 7 bases from V and 3 bases from J; bases unmatched to any gene: 9. The length of the CDR3 is 14 residues. Per the germline V gene, CDR1 is DFQATT and CDR2 is SNEGSKA (reference sequence). These data originate in a study of T cells in women clearing cervical HPV infection. Method: immunoSEQ multiplex PCR; TCRdb's copy keeps in-frame clones and lacks some. This table holds about 27,000 clones. Input material: blood buffy coat. This clonotype was sampled from a woman aged 18 to 75 with a cervical HPV16 infection that either progressed to CIN3+ or cleared (not recorded which). This sequence joins TRBV20-1 and TRBJ2-3, with TRBD1 matching over 8 bases. The CDR3: CSVEDRVATDTQYF. Partial CDR3 DNA: TGCAGTGTTGAGGACAGGGTTGCGACAGATACG.